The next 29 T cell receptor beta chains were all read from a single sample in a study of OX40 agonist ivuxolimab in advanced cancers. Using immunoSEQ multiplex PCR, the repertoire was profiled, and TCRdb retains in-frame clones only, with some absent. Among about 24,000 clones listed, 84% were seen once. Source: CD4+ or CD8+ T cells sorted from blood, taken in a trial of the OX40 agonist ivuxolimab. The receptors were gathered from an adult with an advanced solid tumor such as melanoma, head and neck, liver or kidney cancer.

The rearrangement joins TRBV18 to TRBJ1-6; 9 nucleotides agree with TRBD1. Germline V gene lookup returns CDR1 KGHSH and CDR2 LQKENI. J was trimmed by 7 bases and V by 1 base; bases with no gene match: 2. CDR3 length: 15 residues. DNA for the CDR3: TGTGCCAGCTCACCACGACAGGGGGGAAATTCACCCCTCCACTTT. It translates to CASSPRQGGNSPLHF.

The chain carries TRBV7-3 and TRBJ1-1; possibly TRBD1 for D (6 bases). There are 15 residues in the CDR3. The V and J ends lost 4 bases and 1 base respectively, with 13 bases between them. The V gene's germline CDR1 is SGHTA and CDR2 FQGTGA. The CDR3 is CASSSALGQNTEAFF. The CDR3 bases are TGTGCCAGCAGCTCGGCCTTGGGACAGAACACTGAAGCTTTCTTT. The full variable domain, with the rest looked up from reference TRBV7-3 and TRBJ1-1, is GAGVSQTPSNKVTEKGKYVELRCDPISGHTALYWYRQSLGQGPEFLIYFQGTGAADDSGLPNDRFFAVRPEGSVSTLKIQRTERGDSAVYLCASSSALGQNTEAFFGQGTRLTVV.

The CDR3 DNA is TGTGCCAGCAGTGAGGGAGGGACTGGGGCCAACGTCCTGACTTTC. It specifies CASSEGGTGANVLTF. This rearrangement joins TRBV25-1 to TRBJ2-6, with 7 positions matching TRBD2. J gave up 2 bases and V 3 bases, and 1 base lay outside the gene matches. This CDR3 is built from 15 residues. The germline V gene encodes CDR1 MGHDK and CDR2 SYGVNS.

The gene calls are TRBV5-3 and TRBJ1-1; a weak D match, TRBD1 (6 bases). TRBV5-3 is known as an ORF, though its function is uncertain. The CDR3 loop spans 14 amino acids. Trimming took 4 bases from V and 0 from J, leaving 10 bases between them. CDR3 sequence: CARSPTGLNTEAFF. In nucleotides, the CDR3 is TGTGCCAGAAGCCCGACAGGCTTGAACACTGAAGCTTTCTTT.

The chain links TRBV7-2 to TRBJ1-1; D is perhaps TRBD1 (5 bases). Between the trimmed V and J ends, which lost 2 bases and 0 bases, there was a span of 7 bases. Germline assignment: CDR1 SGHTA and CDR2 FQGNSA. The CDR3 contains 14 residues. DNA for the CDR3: TGTGCCAGCAGCTTACTGGGACTGAACACTGAAGCTTTCTTT. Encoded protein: CASSLLGLNTEAFF.

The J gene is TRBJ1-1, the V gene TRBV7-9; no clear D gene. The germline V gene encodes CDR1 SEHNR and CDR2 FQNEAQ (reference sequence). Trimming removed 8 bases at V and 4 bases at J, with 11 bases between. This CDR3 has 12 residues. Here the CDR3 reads CASGGQITEAFF. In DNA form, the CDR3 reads TGTGCCAGCGGAGGGCAGATCACTGAAGCTTTCTTT.

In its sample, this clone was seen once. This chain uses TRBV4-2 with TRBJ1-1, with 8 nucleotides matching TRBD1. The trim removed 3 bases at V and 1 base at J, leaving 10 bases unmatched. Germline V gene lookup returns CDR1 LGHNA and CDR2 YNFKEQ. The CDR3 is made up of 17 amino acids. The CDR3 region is CASSHDYRGLGNTEAFF. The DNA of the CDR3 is TGTGCCAGCAGCCACGATTACAGGGGGTTGGGGAACACTGAAGCTTTCTTT.

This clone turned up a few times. This chain's CDR3 is CASSVTGLSYNEQFF. CDR3 sequence (DNA): TGTGCCAGCAGCGTAACGGGACTGTCCTACAATGAGCAGTTCTTC. The chain couples TRBV9 to TRBJ2-1; D is perhaps TRBD2 (6 bases). Trimming shortened V by 1 base and J by 1 base, and 9 bases separated the two germline ends. This CDR3 is built from 15 residues. In germline, CDR1 is SGDLS, CDR2 YYNGEE.

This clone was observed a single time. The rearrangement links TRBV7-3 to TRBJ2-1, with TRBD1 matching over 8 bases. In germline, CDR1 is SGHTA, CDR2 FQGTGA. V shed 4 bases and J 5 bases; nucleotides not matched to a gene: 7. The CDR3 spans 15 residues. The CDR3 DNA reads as TGTGCCAGCAGCTCCCCCGGGACAGGAAACAATGAGCAGTTCTTC. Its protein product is CASSSPGTGNNEQFF. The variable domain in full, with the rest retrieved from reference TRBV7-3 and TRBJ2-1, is GAGVSQTPSNKVTEKGKYVELRCDPISGHTALYWYRQSLGQGPEFLIYFQGTGAADDSGLPNDRFFAVRPEGSVSTLKIQRTERGDSAVYLCASSSPGTGNNEQFFGPGTRLTVL.

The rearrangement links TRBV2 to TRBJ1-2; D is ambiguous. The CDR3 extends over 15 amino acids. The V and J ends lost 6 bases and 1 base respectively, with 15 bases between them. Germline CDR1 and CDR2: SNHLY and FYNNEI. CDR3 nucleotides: TGTGCCAGCAGAACGATCCCGACCATTAACTATGGCTACACCTTC. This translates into CASRTIPTINYGYTF.

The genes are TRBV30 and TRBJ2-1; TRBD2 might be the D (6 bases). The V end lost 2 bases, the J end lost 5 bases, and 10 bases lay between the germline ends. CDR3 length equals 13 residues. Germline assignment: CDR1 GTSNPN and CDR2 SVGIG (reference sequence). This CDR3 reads CAWSSGSNNEQFF. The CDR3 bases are TGTGCCTGGAGTTCCGGGAGTAACAATGAGCAGTTCTTC.

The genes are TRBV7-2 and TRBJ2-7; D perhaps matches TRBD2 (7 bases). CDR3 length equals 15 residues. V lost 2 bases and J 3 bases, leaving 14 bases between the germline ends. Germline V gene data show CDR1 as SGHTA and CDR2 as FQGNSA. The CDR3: CASSLITGGNYEQYF. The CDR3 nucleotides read TGTGCCAGCAGCTTAATAACGGGGGGCAACTACGAGCAGTACTTC.

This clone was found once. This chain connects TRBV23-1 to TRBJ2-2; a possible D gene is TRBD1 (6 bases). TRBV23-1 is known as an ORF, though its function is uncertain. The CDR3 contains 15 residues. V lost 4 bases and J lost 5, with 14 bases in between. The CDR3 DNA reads TGCGCCAGCAGTCCCCCGACAGGAGAAACCGGGGAGCTGTTTTTT. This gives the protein CASSPPTGETGELFF.

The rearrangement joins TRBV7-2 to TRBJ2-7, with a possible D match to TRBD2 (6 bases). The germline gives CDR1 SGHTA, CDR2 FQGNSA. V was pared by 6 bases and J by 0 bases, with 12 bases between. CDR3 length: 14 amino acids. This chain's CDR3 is CASRPTSISYEQYF. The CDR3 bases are TGTGCCAGCAGGCCTACTAGCATCTCCTACGAGCAGTACTTC.

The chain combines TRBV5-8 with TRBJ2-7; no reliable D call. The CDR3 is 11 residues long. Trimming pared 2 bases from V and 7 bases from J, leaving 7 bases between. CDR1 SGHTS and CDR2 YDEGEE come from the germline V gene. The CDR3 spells CASSFFSEQYF. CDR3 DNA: TGTGCCAGCAGCTTCTTCTCTGAGCAGTACTTC.

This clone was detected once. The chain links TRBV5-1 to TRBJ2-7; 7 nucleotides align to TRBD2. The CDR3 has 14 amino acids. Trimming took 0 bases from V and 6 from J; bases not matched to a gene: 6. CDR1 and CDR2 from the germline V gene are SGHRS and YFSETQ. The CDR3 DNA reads TGCGCCAGCAGCTTGGGGCAGGGAGGGGTCGAGCAGTACTTC. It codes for CASSLGQGGVEQYF.

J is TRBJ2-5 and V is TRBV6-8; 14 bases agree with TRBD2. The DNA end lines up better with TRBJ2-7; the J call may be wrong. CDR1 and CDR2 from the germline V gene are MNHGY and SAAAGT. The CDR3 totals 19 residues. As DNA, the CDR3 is TGTGCCAGCAGTCCGTCCGGGACTAGCGGGGGAAAAAGCTCCTACGAGCAGTACTTC. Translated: CASSPSGTSGGKSSYEQYF.

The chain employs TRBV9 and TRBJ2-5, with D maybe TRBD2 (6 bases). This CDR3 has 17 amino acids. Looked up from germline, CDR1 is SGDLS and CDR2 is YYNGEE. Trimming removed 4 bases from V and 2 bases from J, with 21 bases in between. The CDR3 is CASSPHPGVSVQETQYF. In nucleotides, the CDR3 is TGTGCCAGCAGCCCTCATCCGGGGGTATCGGTTCAAGAGACCCAGTACTTC.

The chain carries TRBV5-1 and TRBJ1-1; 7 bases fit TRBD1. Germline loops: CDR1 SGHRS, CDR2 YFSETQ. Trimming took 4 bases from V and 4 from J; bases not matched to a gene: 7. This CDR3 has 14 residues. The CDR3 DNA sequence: TGCGCCAGCAGCCCAGGGGGGTCGGGCACTGAAGCTTTCTTT. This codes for CASSPGGSGTEAFF.

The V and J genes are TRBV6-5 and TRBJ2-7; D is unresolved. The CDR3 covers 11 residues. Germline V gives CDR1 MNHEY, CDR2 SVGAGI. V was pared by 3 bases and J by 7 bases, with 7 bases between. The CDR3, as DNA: TGTGCCAGCAGTTATATGTCGGAGCAGTACTTC. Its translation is CASSYMSEQYF.

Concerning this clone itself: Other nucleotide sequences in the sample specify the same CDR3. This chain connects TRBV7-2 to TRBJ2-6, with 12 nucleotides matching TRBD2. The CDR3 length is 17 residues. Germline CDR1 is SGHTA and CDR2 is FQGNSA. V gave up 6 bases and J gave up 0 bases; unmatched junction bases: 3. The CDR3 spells CASRLAGGLSGANVLTF. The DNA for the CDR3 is TGTGCCAGCAGACTAGCGGGGGGTCTCTCTGGGGCCAACGTCCTGACTTTC.

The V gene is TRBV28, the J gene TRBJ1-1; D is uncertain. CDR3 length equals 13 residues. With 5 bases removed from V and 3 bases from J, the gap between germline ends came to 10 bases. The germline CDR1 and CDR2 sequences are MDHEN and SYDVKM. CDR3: CASSDALDTEAFF. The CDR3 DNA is TGTGCCAGCAGTGACGCTTTGGACACTGAAGCTTTCTTT.

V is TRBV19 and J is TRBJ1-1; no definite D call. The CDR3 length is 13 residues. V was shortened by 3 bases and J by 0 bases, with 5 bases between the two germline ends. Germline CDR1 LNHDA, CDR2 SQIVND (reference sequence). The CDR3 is CASSMGMNTEAFF. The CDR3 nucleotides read TGTGCCAGTAGTATGGGCATGAACACTGAAGCTTTCTTT.

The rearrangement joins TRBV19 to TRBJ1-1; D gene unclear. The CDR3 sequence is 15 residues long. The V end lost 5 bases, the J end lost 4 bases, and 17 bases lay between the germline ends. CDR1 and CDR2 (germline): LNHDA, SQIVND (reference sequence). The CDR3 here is CASSRSPIASTEAFF. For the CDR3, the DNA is TGTGCCAGTAGTCGCTCGCCGATAGCCAGCACTGAAGCTTTCTTT. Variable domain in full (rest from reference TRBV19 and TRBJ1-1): DGGITQSPKYLFRKEGQNVTLSCEQNLNHDAMYWYRQDPGQGLRLIYYSQIVNDFQKGDIAEGYSVSREKKESFPLTVTSAQKNPTAFYLCASSRSPIASTEAFFGQGTRLTVV.

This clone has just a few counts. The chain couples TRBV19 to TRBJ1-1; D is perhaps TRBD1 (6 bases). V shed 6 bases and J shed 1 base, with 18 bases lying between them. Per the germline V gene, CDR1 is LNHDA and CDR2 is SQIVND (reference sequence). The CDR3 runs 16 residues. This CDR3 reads CASRVTQGSGNTEAFF. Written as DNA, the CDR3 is TGTGCCAGTAGGGTAACTCAGGGGAGTGGGAACACTGAAGCTTTCTTT.

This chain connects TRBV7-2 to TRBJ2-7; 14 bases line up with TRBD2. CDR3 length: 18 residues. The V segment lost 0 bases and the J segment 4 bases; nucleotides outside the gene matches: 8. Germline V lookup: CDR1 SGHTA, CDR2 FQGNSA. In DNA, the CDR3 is TGTGCCAGCAGCTTAGCGTTCGGGACTAGCGGGGGTATTTACGAGCAGTACTTC. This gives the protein CASSLAFGTSGGIYEQYF.

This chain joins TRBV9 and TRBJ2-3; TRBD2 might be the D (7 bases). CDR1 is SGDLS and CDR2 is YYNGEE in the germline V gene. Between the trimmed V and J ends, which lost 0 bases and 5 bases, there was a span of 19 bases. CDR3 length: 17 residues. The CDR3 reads CASSVDALGGGRDTQYF. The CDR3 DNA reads TGTGCCAGCAGCGTAGATGCCTTGGGGGGCGGGAGAGATACGCAGTATTTT.

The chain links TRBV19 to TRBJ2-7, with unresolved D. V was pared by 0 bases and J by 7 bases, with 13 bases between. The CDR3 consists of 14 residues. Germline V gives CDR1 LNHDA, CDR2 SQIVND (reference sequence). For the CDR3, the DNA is TGTGCCAGTAGTATAGACCCGACGGTGGGAGAGCAGTACTTC. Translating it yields CASSIDPTVGEQYF. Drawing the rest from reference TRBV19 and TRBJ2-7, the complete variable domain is DGGITQSPKYLFRKEGQNVTLSCEQNLNHDAMYWYRQDPGQGLRLIYYSQIVNDFQKGDIAEGYSVSREKKESFPLTVTSAQKNPTAFYLCASSIDPTVGEQYFGPGTRLTVT.

The CDR3 loop reads CSVGSKRNTEAFF. DNA of the CDR3: TGCAGCGTCGGTTCCAAACGGAACACTGAAGCTTTCTTT. The genes are TRBV29-1 and TRBJ1-1; D not resolved. With 6 bases removed from V and 1 base from J, the gap between germline ends came to 12 bases. CDR3 length equals 13 residues. Germline CDR1 reads SQVTM; CDR2 reads ANQGSEA.